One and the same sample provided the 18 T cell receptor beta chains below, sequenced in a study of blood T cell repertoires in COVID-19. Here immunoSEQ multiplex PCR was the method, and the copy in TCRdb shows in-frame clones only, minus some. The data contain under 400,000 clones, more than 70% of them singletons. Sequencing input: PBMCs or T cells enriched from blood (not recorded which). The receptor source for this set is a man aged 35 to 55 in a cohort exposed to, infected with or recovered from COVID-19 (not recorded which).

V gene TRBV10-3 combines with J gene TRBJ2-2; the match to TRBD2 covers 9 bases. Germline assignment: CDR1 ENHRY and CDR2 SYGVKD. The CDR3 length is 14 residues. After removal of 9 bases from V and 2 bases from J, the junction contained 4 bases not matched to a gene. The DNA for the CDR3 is TGTGCCATAGCGACTAGCGGAAACACCGGGGAGCTGTTTTTT. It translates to CAIATSGNTGELFF.

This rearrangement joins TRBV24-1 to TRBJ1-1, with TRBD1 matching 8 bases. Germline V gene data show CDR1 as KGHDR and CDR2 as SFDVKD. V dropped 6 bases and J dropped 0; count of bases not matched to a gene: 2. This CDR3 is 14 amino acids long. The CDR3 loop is CATSQTGVNTEAFF. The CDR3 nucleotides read TGTGCCACCAGTCAGACAGGGGTGAACACTGAAGCTTTCTTT.

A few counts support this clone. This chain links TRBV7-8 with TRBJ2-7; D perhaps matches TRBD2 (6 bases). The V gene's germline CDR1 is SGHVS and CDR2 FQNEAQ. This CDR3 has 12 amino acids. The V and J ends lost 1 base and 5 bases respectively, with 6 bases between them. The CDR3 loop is CASSLGRDEQYF. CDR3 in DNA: TGTGCCAGCAGCTTAGGGAGGGACGAGCAGTACTTC.

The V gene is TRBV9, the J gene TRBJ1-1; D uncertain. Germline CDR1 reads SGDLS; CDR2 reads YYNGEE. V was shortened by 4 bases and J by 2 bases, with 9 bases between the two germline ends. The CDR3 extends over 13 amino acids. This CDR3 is CASSTQVNTEAFF. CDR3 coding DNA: TGTGCCAGCAGCACTCAGGTTAACACTGAAGCTTTCTTT.

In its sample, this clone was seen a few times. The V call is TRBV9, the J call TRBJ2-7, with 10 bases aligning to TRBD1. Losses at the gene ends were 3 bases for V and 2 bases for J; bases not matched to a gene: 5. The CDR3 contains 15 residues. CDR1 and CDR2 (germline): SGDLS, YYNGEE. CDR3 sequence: CASSARGTGAYEQYF. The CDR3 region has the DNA TGTGCCAGCAGCGCGAGGGGGACAGGGGCCTACGAGCAGTACTTC.

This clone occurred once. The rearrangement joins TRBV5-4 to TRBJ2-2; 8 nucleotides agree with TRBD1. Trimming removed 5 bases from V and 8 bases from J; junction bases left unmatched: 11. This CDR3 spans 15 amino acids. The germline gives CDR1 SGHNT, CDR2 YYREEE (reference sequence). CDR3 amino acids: CASSSTGGPLGELFF. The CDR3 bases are TGTGCCAGCAGTTCTACAGGGGGTCCGTTGGGGGAGCTGTTTTTT.

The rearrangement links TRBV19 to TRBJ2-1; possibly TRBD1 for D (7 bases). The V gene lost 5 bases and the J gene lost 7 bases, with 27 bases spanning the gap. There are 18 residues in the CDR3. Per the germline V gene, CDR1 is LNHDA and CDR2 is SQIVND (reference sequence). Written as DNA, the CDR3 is TGTGCCAGTAGTTCAGGGGGAGGAGGTCTTACCTCTGGGAATGAGCAGTTCTTC. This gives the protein CASSSGGGGLTSGNEQFF.

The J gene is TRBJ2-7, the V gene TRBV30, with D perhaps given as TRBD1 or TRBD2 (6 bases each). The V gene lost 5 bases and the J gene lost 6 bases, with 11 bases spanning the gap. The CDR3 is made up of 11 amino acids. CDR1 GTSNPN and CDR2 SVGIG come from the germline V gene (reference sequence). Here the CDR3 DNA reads TGTGCCTGGGGACTACAGGGCGAGCAGTACTTC. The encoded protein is CAWGLQGEQYF.

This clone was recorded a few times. The CDR3 is CASSEGQGHNSPLHF. CDR3 bases: TGCGCCAGCAGTGAAGGACAGGGTCATAATTCACCCCTCCACTTT. The J gene is TRBJ1-6, the V gene TRBV10-2; 8 nucleotides line up with TRBD1. CDR3 length equals 15 residues. Trimming removed 3 bases from V and 5 bases from J; junction bases left unmatched: 3. Germline CDR1 reads WSHSY; CDR2 reads SAAADI.

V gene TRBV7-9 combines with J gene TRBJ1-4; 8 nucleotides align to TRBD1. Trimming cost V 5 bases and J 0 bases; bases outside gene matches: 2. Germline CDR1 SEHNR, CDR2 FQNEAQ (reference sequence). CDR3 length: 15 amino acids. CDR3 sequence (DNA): TGTGCCAGCAGCGCCAGGGGGCCAACTAATGAAAAACTGTTTTTT. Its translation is CASSARGPTNEKLFF.

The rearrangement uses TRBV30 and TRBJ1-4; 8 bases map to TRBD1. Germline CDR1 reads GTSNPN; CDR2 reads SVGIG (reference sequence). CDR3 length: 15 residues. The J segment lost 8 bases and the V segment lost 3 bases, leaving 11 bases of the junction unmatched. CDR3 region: CAWSVGQGNWEKLFF. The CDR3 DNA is TGTGCCTGGAGCGTTGGACAGGGTAATTGGGAAAAACTGTTTTTT. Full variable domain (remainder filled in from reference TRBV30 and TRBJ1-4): SQTIHQWPATLVQPVGSPLSLECTVEGTSNPNLYWYRQAAGRGLQLLFYSVGIGQISSEVPQNLSASRPQDRQFILSSKKLLLSDSGFYLCAWSVGQGNWEKLFFGSGTQLSVL.

CDR3: CASSTGLAGDEQYF. The DNA for the CDR3 is TGTGCCAGCAGCACTGGACTAGCGGGGGACGAGCAGTACTTC. The chain couples TRBV28 to TRBJ2-7, with 13 bases aligning to TRBD2. Per germline, CDR1 MDHEN and CDR2 SYDVKM. Trimming at V came to 6 bases and at J to 5 bases, leaving 4 bases not matched to a gene. The CDR3 sequence is 14 residues long.

The DNA of the CDR3 is TGTGCCAGCAGTGTTCAGGGCGGGGGGCAGCCCCAGCATTTT. Protein: CASSVQGGGQPQHF. This chain joins TRBV2 and TRBJ1-5; D perhaps matches TRBD1 (5 bases). The CDR3 has 14 amino acids. V lost 4 bases and J 7 bases, leaving 14 bases between the germline ends. Per germline, CDR1 SNHLY and CDR2 FYNNEI.

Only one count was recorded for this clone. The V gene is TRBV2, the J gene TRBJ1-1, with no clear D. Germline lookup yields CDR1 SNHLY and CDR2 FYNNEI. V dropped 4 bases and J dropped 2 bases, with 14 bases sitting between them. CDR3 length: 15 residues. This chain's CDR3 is CASSGGGLRNTEAFF. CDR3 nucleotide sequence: TGTGCCAGCAGTGGGGGAGGACTCAGAAACACTGAAGCTTTCTTT.

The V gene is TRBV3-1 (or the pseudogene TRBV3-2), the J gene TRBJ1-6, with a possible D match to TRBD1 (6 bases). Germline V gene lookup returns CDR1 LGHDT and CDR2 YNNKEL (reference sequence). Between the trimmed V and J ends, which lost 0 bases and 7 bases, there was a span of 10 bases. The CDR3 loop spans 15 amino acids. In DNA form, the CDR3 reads TGTGCCAGCAGCCAAGAATACACAGGGAATTCACCCCTCCACTTT. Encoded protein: CASSQEYTGNSPLHF.

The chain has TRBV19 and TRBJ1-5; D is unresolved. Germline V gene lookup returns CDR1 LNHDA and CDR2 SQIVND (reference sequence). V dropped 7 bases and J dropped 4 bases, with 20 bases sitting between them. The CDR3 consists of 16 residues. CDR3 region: CASTVTAGSRNQPQHF. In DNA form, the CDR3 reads TGTGCCAGTACCGTTACTGCCGGGTCCCGAAATCAGCCCCAGCATTTT. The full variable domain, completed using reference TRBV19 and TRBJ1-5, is DGGITQSPKYLFRKEGQNVTLSCEQNLNHDAMYWYRQDPGQGLRLIYYSQIVNDFQKGDIAEGYSVSREKKESFPLTVTSAQKNPTAFYLCASTVTAGSRNQPQHFGDGTRLSIL.

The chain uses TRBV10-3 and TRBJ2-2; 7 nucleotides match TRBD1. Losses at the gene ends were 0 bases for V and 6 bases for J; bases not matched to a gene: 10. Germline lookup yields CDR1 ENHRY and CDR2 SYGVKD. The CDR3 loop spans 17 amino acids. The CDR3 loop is CAISESNQGVKAGELFF. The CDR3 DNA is TGTGCCATCAGTGAGTCGAACCAGGGGGTGAAGGCCGGGGAGCTGTTTTTT.

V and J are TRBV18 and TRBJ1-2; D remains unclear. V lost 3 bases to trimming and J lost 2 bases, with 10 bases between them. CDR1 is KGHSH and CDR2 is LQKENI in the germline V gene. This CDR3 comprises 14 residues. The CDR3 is CASSPVLENYGYTF. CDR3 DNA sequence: TGTGCCAGCTCACCGGTGCTGGAGAACTATGGCTACACCTTC.